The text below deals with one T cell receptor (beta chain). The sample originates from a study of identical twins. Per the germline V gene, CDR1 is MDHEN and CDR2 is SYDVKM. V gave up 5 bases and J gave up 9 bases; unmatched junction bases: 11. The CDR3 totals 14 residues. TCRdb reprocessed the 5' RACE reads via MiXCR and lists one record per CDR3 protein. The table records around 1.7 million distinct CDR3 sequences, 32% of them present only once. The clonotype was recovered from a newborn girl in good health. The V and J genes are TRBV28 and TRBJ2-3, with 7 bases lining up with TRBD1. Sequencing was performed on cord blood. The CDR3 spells CASSPRDRRYTQYF. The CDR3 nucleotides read TGTGCCAGCAGTCCCCGGGACAGAAGGTACACGCAGTATTTT.